Included here is one TCR beta chain sequence, with context. Its antigen remains unknown. This record belongs to a study of OX40 agonist ivuxolimab in advanced cancers. Background on the study: Previous treatment with anti-PD-1, anti-PD-L1 or anti-CTLA-4 therapy was allowed; 40% had received some.

The protocol was immunoSEQ multiplex PCR, while the TCRdb copy is restricted to in-frame clones and leaves out a portion. This repertoire shows fewer than 100,000 clones, 80% to 90% found once; its top ten account for less than 2%. Overall study results and limits: Clonal expansion by week 6 occurred in CD4+ and CD8+ blood T cells (at 0.1 to 3.0 mg/kg).

The germline V and J ends were trimmed by 6 bases and 4 bases, with 16 bases remaining between them. Germline V gives CDR1 SGHRS, CDR2 YFSETQ. This CDR3 comprises 14 residues. The sequenced sample was CD4+ or CD8+ T cells sorted from blood, obtained in a trial of the OX40 agonist ivuxolimab. The clonotype was recovered from an adult with an advanced solid tumor such as melanoma, head and neck, liver or kidney cancer. The chain employs TRBV5-1 and TRBJ1-1; no firm D call. This CDR3 is CASKSARAITEAFF. As DNA, the CDR3 is TGCGCCAGCAAATCCGCCCGGGCGATCACTGAAGCTTTCTTT.